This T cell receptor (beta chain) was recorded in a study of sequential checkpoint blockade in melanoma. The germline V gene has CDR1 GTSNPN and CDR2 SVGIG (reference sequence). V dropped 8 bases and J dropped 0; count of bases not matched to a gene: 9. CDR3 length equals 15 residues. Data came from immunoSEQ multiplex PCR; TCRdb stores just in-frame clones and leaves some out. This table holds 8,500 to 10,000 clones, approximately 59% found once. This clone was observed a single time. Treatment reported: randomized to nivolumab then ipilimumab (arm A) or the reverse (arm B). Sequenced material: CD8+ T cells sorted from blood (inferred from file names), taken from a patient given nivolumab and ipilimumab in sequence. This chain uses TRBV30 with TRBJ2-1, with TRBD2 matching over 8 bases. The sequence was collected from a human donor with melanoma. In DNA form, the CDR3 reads TGTGCCGGCGCCTCGGGGGGGGCCTCCTACAATGAGCAGTTCTTC. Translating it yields CAGASGGASYNEQFF.